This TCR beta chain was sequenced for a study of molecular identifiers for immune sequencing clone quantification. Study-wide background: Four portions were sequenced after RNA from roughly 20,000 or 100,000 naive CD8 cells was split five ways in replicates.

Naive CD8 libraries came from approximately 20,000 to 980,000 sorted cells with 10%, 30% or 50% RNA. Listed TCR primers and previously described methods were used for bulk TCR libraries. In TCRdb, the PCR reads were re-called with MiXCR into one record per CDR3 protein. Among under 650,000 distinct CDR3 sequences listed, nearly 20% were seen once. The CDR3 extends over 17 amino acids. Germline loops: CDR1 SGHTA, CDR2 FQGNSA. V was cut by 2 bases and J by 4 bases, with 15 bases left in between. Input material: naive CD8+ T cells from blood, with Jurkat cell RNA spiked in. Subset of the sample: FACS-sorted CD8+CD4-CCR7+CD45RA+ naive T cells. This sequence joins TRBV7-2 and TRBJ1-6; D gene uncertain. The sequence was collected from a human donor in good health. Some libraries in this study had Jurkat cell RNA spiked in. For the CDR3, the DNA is TGTGCCAGCAGCTTAAGCAGAGATGTCGGATATAATTCACCCCTCCACTTT. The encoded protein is CASSLSRDVGYNSPLHF.